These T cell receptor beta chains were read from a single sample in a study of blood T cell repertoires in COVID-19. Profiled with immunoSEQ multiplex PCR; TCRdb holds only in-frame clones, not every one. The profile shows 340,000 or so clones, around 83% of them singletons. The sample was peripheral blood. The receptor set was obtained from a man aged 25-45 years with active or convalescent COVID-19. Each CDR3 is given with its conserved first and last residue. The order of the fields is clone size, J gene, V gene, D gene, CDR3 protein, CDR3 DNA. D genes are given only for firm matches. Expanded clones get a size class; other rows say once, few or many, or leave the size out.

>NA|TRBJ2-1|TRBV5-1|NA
CASSLDFLSSYNEQFF
TGCGCCAGCAGCTTGGACTTCTTGAGCTCCTACAATGAGCAGTTCTTC
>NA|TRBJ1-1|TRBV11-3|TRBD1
CASSLGHSQGAGAFF
TGTGCCAGCAGCTTAGGTCATAGCCAGGGGGCTGGAGCTTTCTTT
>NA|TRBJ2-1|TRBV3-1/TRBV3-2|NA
CASSQGRNEQFF
TGTGCCAGCAGCCAAGGTCGCAATGAGCAGTTCTTC
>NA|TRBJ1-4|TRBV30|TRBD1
CARSTGTGVEKLFF
TGTGCCAGATCGACGGGGACAGGTGTTGAAAAACTGTTTTTT
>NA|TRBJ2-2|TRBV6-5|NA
CASSYNSYESTGELFF
TGTGCCAGCAGTTACAACAGTTACGAGAGCACCGGGGAGCTGTTTTTT
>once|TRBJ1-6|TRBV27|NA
CASRLLLDSSYNSPLHF
TGTGCCAGCAGACTTCTCCTAGACAGCTCCTATAATTCACCCCTCCACTTT
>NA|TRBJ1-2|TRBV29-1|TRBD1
CSARGGEGYTF
TGCAGCGCCCGAGGGGGCGAAGGCTACACCTTC
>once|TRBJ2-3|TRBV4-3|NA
CASSQSARGTDTQYF
TGCGCCAGCAGCCAAAGTGCTCGGGGCACAGATACGCAGTATTTT
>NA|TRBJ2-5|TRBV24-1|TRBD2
CATSAATSGGAKETQYF
TGTGCCACCAGTGCCGCGACTAGCGGGGGGGCAAAAGAGACCCAGTACTTC
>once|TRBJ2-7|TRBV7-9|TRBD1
CASSLRQGHSYEQYF
TGTGCCAGCAGCTTAAGACAGGGTCACTCCTACGAGCAGTACTTC
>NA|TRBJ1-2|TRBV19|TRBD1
CASIRQGNSGYTF
TGTGCCAGTATCAGACAGGGAAATTCTGGCTACACCTTC
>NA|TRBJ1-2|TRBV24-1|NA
CATRDTEYGYTF
TGTGCCACCCGGGACACAGAATATGGCTACACCTTC
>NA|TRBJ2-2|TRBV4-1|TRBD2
CASSQDLGAGGRELFF
TGCGCCAGCAGCCAAGATCTTGGCGCGGGGGGCAGGGAGCTGTTTTTT
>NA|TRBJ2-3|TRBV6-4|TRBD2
CASSDSSGGSTDTQYF
TGTGCCAGCAGTGACTCCAGCGGGGGGAGCACAGATACGCAGTATTTT
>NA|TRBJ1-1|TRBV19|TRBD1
CASRDRGGTEAFF
TGTGCCAGTAGGGACAGGGGCGGGACTGAAGCTTTCTTT
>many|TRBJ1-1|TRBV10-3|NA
CAISGGLRGYSRGTEAFF
TGTGCCATCAGTGGGGGGCTCCGTGGGTATTCACGGGGCACTGAAGCTTTCTTT
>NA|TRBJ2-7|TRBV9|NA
CASSVTRRTYEQYF
TGTGCCAGCAGCGTAACCAGGCGAACCTACGAGCAGTACTTC
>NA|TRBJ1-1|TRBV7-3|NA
CASSLTLGGKAEAFF
TGTGCCAGCAGCTTAACCCTTGGAGGGAAGGCGGAAGCTTTCTTT
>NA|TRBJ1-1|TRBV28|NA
CASRPGGQVTEAFF
TGTGCCAGCCGTCCCGGGGGTCAGGTCACTGAAGCTTTCTTT
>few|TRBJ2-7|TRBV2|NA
CASSLTQGGTETYEQYF
TGTGCCAGCAGCCTCACCCAAGGGGGGACAGAGACCTACGAGCAGTACTTC
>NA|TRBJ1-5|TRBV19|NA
CASEGGSGGQPQHF
TGTGCCAGTGAAGGAGGTTCGGGGGGTCAGCCCCAGCATTTT
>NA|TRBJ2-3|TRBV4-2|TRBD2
CASSQDRGLAGEGDTQYF
TGTGCCAGCAGCCAAGATCGGGGGCTAGCGGGAGAAGGGGATACGCAGTATTTT
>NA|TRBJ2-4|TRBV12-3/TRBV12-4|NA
CASSARGIQYF
TGTGCCAGCAGCGCCCGAGGGATTCAGTACTTC
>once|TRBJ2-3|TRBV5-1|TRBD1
CASSGTGGLVDTQYF
TGCGCCAGCAGCGGAACAGGGGGCCTGGTAGATACGCAGTATTTT
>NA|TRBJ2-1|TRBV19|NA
CASSLNRVTYNEQFF
TGTGCCAGTAGTCTTAACAGGGTAACCTACAATGAGCAGTTCTTC
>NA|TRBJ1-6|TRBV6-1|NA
CASSEVGGASPLHF
TGTGCCAGCAGTGAAGTGGGAGGTGCTTCACCCCTCCACTTT
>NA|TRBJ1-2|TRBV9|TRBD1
CASSGGTGFYGYTF
TGTGCCAGCAGCGGGGGGACAGGGTTTTATGGCTACACCTTC
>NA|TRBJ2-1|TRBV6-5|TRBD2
CASTGTRKDEQFF
TGTGCCAGCACCGGGACTAGGAAAGATGAGCAGTTCTTC
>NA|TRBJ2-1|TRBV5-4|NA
CASSLAGNEQFF
TGTGCCAGCAGCTTGGCCGGGAATGAGCAGTTCTTC
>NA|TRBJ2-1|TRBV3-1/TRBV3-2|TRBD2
CASSRVGLAGGNSYNEQFF
TGTGCCAGCAGCCGAGTTGGGCTGGCGGGGGGGAATTCCTACAATGAGCAGTTCTTC
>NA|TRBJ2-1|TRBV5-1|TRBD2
CASSLAGGTQQFF
TGCGCCAGCAGCTTGGCCGGGGGGACTCAGCAGTTCTTC
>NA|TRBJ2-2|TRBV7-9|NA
CASSQGRSGELFF
TGTGCCAGCAGCCAGGGCAGATCCGGGGAGCTGTTTTTT
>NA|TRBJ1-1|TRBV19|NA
CASSMGGTEAFF
TGTGCCAGTAGTATGGGGGGCACTGAAGCTTTCTTT
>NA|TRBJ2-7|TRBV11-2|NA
CASSLNRVVGSYEQYF
TGTGCCAGCAGCTTAAACAGGGTCGTGGGAAGCTACGAGCAGTACTTC
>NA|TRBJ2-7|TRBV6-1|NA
CASSEVEWSYEQYF
TGTGCCAGCAGTGAAGTGGAGTGGTCCTACGAGCAGTACTTC
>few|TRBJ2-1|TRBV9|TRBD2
CASSQGRGEYNEQFF
TGTGCCAGCAGCCAAGGGCGGGGGGAGTACAATGAGCAGTTCTTC
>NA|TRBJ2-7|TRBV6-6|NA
CASSLDPPNEQYF
TGTGCCAGCAGTCTAGATCCCCCCAACGAGCAGTACTTC
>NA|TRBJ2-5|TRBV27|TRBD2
CASSLGLAKAQYF
TGTGCCAGCAGTTTAGGACTAGCCAAAGCCCAGTACTTC
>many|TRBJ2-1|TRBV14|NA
CASSQVSGEVEQFF
TGTGCCAGCAGCCAAGTGTCGGGGGAGGTTGAGCAGTTCTTC
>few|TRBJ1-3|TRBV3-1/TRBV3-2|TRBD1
CATHFDRDSGNTIYF
TGTGCCACTCACTTTGACAGGGACTCTGGAAACACCATATATTTT
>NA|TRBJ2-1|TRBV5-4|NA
CASRDFSSYNEQFF
TGTGCCAGCCGGGACTTCAGCTCCTACAATGAGCAGTTCTTC
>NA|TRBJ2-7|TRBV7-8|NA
CASSLEEGTYEQYF
TGTGCCAGCAGCTTAGAGGAGGGAACCTACGAGCAGTACTTC
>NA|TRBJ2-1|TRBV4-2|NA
CASSQEGPGVNEQFF
TGTGCCAGCAGCCAAGAGGGGCCGGGAGTAAATGAGCAGTTCTTC
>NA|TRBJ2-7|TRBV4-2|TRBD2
CASSQDPGLAGGEQYF
TGTGCCAGCAGCCAAGACCCGGGACTAGCGGGAGGCGAGCAGTACTTC
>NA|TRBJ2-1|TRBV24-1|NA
CATTDSAYNEQFF
TGTGCCACCACCGACAGTGCCTACAATGAGCAGTTCTTC
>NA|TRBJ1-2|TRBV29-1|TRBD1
CSALTGSYGYTF
TGCAGCGCCTTGACAGGGAGTTATGGCTACACCTTC
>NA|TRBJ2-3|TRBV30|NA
CAWAGRDTQYF
TGTGCCTGGGCCGGTCGAGATACGCAGTATTTT
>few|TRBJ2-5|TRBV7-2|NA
CASSTRTEETQYF
TGTGCCAGCAGCACAAGGACAGAAGAGACCCAGTACTTC
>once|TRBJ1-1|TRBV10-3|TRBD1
CAISERTGANTEAFF
TGTGCCATCAGTGAAAGGACAGGGGCGAACACTGAAGCTTTCTTT
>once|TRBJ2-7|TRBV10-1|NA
CASSAYSGAYEQYF
TGCGCCAGCAGTGCCTATTCGGGTGCCTACGAGCAGTACTTC
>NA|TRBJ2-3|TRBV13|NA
CASSRLGGTQYF
TGTGCCAGCAGCCGGTTGGGAGGTACGCAGTATTTT
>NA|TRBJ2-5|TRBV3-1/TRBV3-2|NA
CASSPDTQTQYF
TGTGCCAGCAGCCCGGACACTCAGACCCAGTACTTC
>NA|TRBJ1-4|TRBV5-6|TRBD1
CASSLRQGAEKLFF
TGTGCCAGCAGCCTAAGACAGGGGGCCGAAAAACTGTTTTTT